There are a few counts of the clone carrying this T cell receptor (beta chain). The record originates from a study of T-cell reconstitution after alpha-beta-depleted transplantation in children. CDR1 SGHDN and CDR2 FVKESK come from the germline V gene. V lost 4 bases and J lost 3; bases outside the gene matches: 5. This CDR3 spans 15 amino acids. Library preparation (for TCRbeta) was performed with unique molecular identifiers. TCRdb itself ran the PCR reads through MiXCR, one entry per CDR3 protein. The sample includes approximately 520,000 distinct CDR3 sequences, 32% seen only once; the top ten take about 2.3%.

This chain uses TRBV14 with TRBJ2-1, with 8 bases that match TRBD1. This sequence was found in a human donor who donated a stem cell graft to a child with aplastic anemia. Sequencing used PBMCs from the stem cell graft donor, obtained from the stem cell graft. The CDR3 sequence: CASSPGQDRYNEQFF. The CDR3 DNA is TGTGCCAGCAGCCCGGGACAGGACCGCTACAATGAGCAGTTCTTC.